Given below is one T cell receptor beta chain in context. These data come from a study of blood T cell repertoires in COVID-19. As for the study in general: Donors in the United States, Italy and Spain gave samples during acute or convalescent COVID-19.

The CDR3 sequence is 15 residues long. V shed 4 bases and J 4 bases; nucleotides not matched to a gene: 7. Per the germline V gene, CDR1 is SGHNT and CDR2 is YYREEE (reference sequence). Methods used by the authors: Estimated nucleated cell counts came from reference gene primer amplification. Profiled with immunoSEQ multiplex PCR; TCRdb holds only in-frame clones, not every one. For V, J and clone size, that table is used; D and trimming come from the DNA. The sample comprises about 160,000 clones, around 87% of which are singletons, and approximately 6.2% rests with the top ten. The rearrangement joins TRBV5-4 to TRBJ2-5, with TRBD1 identical over 10 bases. The sequenced material came from peripheral blood. This TCR was recovered from a man older than 75 with acute or convalescent COVID-19. CDR3 nucleotides: TGTGCCAGCAGCGGGGCGGGACAGGGGACAGAGACCCAGTACTTC. It codes for CASSGAGQGTETQYF.